The clone carrying this T cell receptor beta chain has ten or more counts. Its antigen is unidentified. What was amplified from RNA transcripts were TCR beta CDR3 regions. When the TCR CDR3 underwent first-round RT-PCR, the HTBI primer set was used. TCRdb used MiXCR to reprocess the multiplex PCR reads, holding one entry per CDR3 protein. Among hundreds of thousands of distinct CDR3 sequences, about 45% were seen once, and the ten largest hold 6.5% to 9%. The data were obtained in a study of T cells in Graves' hyperthyroidism and ophthalmopathy. Exclusions: uncontrolled infection, other autoimmune disease, pregnancy, lactation. Findings and limits, study-wide: Patients with ophthalmopathy were separated from those with stable hyperthyroidism by a 13 V-J model.

The CDR3 has 12 residues. Germline V gene lookup returns CDR1 SNHLY and CDR2 FYNNEI. V lost 2 bases and J lost 4, with 5 bases in between. The sample comprised peripheral blood or thyroid tissue (not recorded which). This receptor was identified in an adult man with Graves' disease, either hyperthyroidism or ophthalmopathy (not recorded which). This rearrangement joins TRBV2 to TRBJ1-1; D unresolved. The DNA of the CDR3 is TGTGCCAGCAGTGAATTTGGCACTGAAGCTTTCTTT. Translating it yields CASSEFGTEAFF.